These 2 T cell receptor beta chains share one sample of origin, sequenced in a study of shared clonotypes between healthy human individuals. CD45RO-negative CD8 cells positively selected for CCR7 made up the naive population, which excluded terminally differentiated effector memory CD45RA+ cells. Clones were sequenced by immunoSEQ multiplex PCR, and TCRdb holds only the in-frame ones, with some missing. The profile shows roughly 2.1 million clones, 93% of them singletons. Sequencing input: naive CD8+ T cells from PBMCs. The receptors were gathered from a man between 18 and 35 years old in good health. Some clones in this sample may be carry-over from other donors' samples.

This rearrangement joins TRBV7-9 to TRBJ2-7; a weak D match, TRBD1 (6 bases). The germline V gene has CDR1 SEHNR and CDR2 FQNEAQ (reference sequence). Deletions cut 7 bases from V and 5 bases from J, with 18 bases between. CDR3 length: 14 amino acids. CDR3 DNA: TGTGCCAGCAACCTAGCACAGGGATCGGACGAGCAGTACTTC. This translates into CASNLAQGSDEQYF.

This clone was recorded only once. The chain uses TRBV7-8 and TRBJ2-7, with 11 bases aligning to TRBD2. V shed 4 bases and J 6 bases; nucleotides not matched to a gene: 5. This CDR3 spans 14 amino acids. Germline V lookup: CDR1 SGHVS, CDR2 FQNEAQ. The CDR3 nucleotides are TGTGCCAGCAGCTCAATAGCGGGAGGGGGCGAGCAGTACTTC. Protein sequence: CASSSIAGGGEQYF.